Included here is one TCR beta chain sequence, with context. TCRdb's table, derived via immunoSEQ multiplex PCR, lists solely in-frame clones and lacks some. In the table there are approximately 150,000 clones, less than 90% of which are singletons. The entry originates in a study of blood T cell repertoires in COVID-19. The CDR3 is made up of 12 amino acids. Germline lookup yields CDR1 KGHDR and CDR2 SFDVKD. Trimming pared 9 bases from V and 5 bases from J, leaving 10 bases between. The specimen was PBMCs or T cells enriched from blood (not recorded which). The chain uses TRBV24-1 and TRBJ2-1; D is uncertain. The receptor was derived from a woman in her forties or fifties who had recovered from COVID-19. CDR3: CATSGDHNEQFF. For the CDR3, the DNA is TGTGCCACCTCCGGAGACCACAATGAGCAGTTCTTC.